Presented here are 28 T cell receptor beta chains from one specimen sequenced in a study of CD8+CD57+ T cells in acquired aplastic anemia. Genomic DNA served as template for TCR beta VDJ and CDR3 profiling. Each CDR3 protein is one row after TCRdb ran MiXCR on the reads. The repertoire includes roughly 300,000 distinct CDR3 sequences, around 60% of them detected once, and 7% to 9% sits in the top ten. Sequencing was performed on sorted CD4+, CD8+, or CD8+CD57+ T cells (not recorded which) from PBMCs. These receptors came from a human donor with severe aplastic anemia or a healthy control (not recorded which).

This clonotype has more than one count but fewer than ten. CDR3 DNA sequence: TGCGCCAGCAGCACCTCGACAGGGATGGAGACCCAGTACTTC. Its protein product is CASSTSTGMETQYF. J is TRBJ2-5 and V is TRBV5-1; 7 bases match TRBD1. This CDR3 has 14 residues. After removal of 4 bases from V and 5 bases from J, the junction contained 8 bases not matched to a gene. Germline assignment: CDR1 SGHRS and CDR2 YFSETQ.

This clonotype was seen ten or more times. The chain combines TRBV4-2 with TRBJ1-1; D ambiguous. The V end was cut by 3 bases, the J end by 2 bases, with 16 bases between. The CDR3 contains 16 residues. In germline, CDR1 is LGHNA, CDR2 YNFKEQ. CDR3 nucleotide sequence: TGTGCCAGCAGCCAGGAGGCTATTACCGACAACACTGAAGCTTTCTTT. This codes for CASSQEAITDNTEAFF.

The chain combines TRBV19 with TRBJ2-1; 7 bases fit TRBD1. J was trimmed by 4 bases and V by 5 bases; bases with no gene match: 5. CDR3 size: 14 residues. Germline-derived CDR1 and CDR2 are LNHDA and SQIVND (reference sequence). The CDR3 sequence is CASSAGTVYNEQFF. CDR3 DNA: TGTGCCAGTAGTGCCGGGACAGTTTACAATGAGCAGTTCTTC.

CDR3 loop: CASSTISEAFF. In nucleotides, the CDR3 is TGTGCCAGCAGCACCATCTCTGAAGCTTTCTTT. The chain links TRBV7-2 to TRBJ1-1; no clear D. The CDR3 runs 11 residues. V dropped 5 bases and J dropped 6 bases, with 7 bases sitting between them. Looked up from germline, CDR1 is SGHTA and CDR2 is FQGNSA.

The V call is TRBV20-1, the J call TRBJ2-5; 11 bases agree with TRBD2. The germline V gene has CDR1 DFQATT and CDR2 SNEGSKA (reference sequence). V gave up 5 bases and J gave up 0 bases; unmatched junction bases: 2. The CDR3 consists of 14 residues. The CDR3 protein is CSALAGGYQETQYF. For the CDR3, the DNA is TGCAGTGCTTTAGCGGGGGGGTACCAAGAGACCCAGTACTTC.

V and J are TRBV2 and TRBJ2-7, with D uncertain. This CDR3 is 12 amino acids long. CDR1 and CDR2 from the germline V gene are SNHLY and FYNNEI. With 5 bases removed from V and 7 bases from J, the gap between germline ends came to 12 bases. The CDR3 nucleotides read TGTGCCAGCAGTTACCGAGCCAGGGAGCAGTACTTC. It yields the protein CASSYRAREQYF.

This clonotype showed up many times. V is TRBV13 and J is TRBJ1-5; D ambiguous. V lost 2 bases, J lost 0 bases, and 14 bases lay in between. Germline-derived CDR1 and CDR2 are PRHDT and FYEKMQ (reference sequence). The CDR3 is 17 residues long. The DNA of the CDR3 is TGTGCCAGCAGCTTAAGGGTTGGGAGATATAGCAATCAGCCCCAGCATTTT. Its translation is CASSLRVGRYSNQPQHF.

At least ten counts were recorded for this clonotype. The chain combines TRBV7-2 with TRBJ1-1, with D maybe TRBD1 (6 bases). The germline V gene encodes CDR1 SGHTA and CDR2 FQGNSA. Trimming stripped 9 bases from V and 1 base from J, with 9 bases between. The CDR3 covers 12 residues. CDR3 protein: CTSLTGNTEAFF. DNA of the CDR3: TGTACCAGTTTGACAGGGAACACTGAAGCTTTCTTT.

This clonotype was detected ten times or more. The chain joins TRBV12-3 or TRBV12-4 to TRBJ2-2; 8 nucleotides align to TRBD1. V was pared by 1 base and J by 3 bases, with 4 bases of the junction left unmatched. The CDR3 runs to 16 residues. The CDR3 here is CASSLEGQVYTGELFF. The CDR3 DNA follows: TGTGCCAGCAGTTTAGAGGGACAGGTCTACACCGGGGAGCTGTTTTTT.

This clonotype was seen at least ten times. The V gene is TRBV19, the J gene TRBJ1-1; a possible D gene is TRBD1 (6 bases). Trimming removed 5 bases at V and 0 bases at J, with 10 bases between. The length of the CDR3 is 14 residues. Germline lookup yields CDR1 LNHDA and CDR2 SQIVND (reference sequence). The CDR3 region is CASSLSGVNTEAFF. The CDR3 DNA reads as TGTGCCAGTAGTTTGTCAGGGGTGAACACTGAAGCTTTCTTT.

Comment on this clonotype: A much bigger clone sits one base away, suggesting this may be a read error. The chain employs TRBV18 and TRBJ1-6, with D perhaps TRBD1 (5 bases). The CDR3 loop spans 14 amino acids. The germline V gene encodes CDR1 KGHSH and CDR2 LQKENI. The CDR3 loop reads CANSPRGAEAPLHF. In nucleotides, the CDR3 is TGTGCCAACTCACCACGTGGGGCTGAGGCACCCCTCCACTTT.

This chain joins TRBV5-1 and TRBJ2-5; D unresolved. Germline-derived CDR1 and CDR2 are SGHRS and YFSETQ. CDR3 length equals 13 residues. The V end was cut by 4 bases, the J end by 3 bases, with 10 bases between. The CDR3 nucleotides read TGCGCCAGCAGCCCGGGTTTGAAAGAGACCCAGTACTTC. Its translation is CASSPGLKETQYF.

In this sample, this clonotype turned up many times. V gene TRBV4-3 combines with J gene TRBJ2-3; unclear D gene. V gave up 0 bases and J gave up 3 bases, with 13 bases separating them. The CDR3 extends over 16 amino acids. The germline gives CDR1 LGHNA, CDR2 YSLEER. CDR3 sequence reads: CASSQDRRQVTDTQYF. The CDR3 DNA sequence: TGCGCCAGCAGCCAAGATCGTCGGCAGGTTACAGATACGCAGTATTTT.

The chain combines TRBV15 with TRBJ1-1; D is unclear. Germline V gene data show CDR1 as LNHNV and CDR2 as YYDKDF (reference sequence). V was trimmed by 4 bases and J by 1 base, leaving 7 bases between them. The CDR3 runs 13 residues. The CDR3 sequence: CATSIRRNTEAFF. CDR3 in DNA: TGTGCCACCAGCATTCGAAGGAACACTGAAGCTTTCTTT.

CDR3 sequence (DNA): TGCAGTGCTAGAGCCGTGCTAGCGGGCCGACCCTACGAGCAGTACTTC. Its translation is CSARAVLAGRPYEQYF. The gene calls are TRBV20-1 and TRBJ2-7; 8 bases are shared with TRBD2. With V trimmed by 1 base and J by 2 bases, 10 bases remained unmatched. Germline loops: CDR1 DFQATT, CDR2 SNEGSKA (reference sequence). The CDR3 totals 16 residues.

This chain uses TRBV25-1 with TRBJ1-1; D unresolved. CDR3 length: 16 amino acids. Germline loops: CDR1 MGHDK, CDR2 SYGVNS. Trimming cost V 2 bases and J 1 base, with 14 bases left between them. CDR3 sequence (DNA): TGTGCCAGCAGTGAAAATCATAGGGCAGAGAACACTGAAGCTTTCTTT. It is translated as CASSENHRAENTEAFF.

The V gene is TRBV7-2, the J gene TRBJ2-7, with 7 bases identical to TRBD1. The V gene's germline CDR1 is SGHTA and CDR2 FQGNSA. The CDR3 contains 16 residues. J lost 6 bases, V lost 5 bases, and 16 bases had no gene match. The CDR3 sequence: CASSPRRQGLSREQYF. In DNA form, the CDR3 reads TGTGCCAGCAGCCCGCGCCGACAGGGCCTGAGCCGCGAGCAGTACTTC.

This clonotype came up many times. This chain connects TRBV2 to TRBJ1-6, with D maybe TRBD1 (6 bases). Germline-derived CDR1 and CDR2 are SNHLY and FYNNEI. The CDR3 runs to 18 residues. V lost 6 bases and J 10 bases, leaving 28 bases between the germline ends. The CDR3 spells CASRRREVGGAYMSPLHF. The CDR3 nucleotides are TGTGCCAGCAGGCGGCGGGAGGTGGGGGGGGCATATATGTCACCCCTCCACTTT.

This chain links TRBV7-6 with TRBJ2-7; 8 nucleotides match TRBD2. Germline V gene lookup returns CDR1 SGHVS and CDR2 FNYEAQ. The V gene end was trimmed by 5 bases and the J gene end by 4 bases; junction bases not matched to a gene: 10. The length of the CDR3 is 15 residues. CDR3 DNA sequence: TGTGCCAGCAGCCCCGGGGGGGTATTGTCGTACGAGCAGTACTTC. Translated, it gives CASSPGGVLSYEQYF.

A few counts support this clonotype. The J gene is TRBJ2-1, the V gene TRBV24-1; possible D gene TRBD1, 6 bases. The CDR3 is made up of 15 amino acids. CDR1 and CDR2 from the germline V gene are KGHDR and SFDVKD. V was trimmed by 9 bases and J by 0 bases, leaving 14 bases between them. This CDR3 reads CATSRTGSSYNEQFF. The CDR3 coding sequence is TGTGCCACCTCGCGAACAGGGTCCTCCTACAATGAGCAGTTCTTC.

The chain recombines TRBV5-4 with TRBJ1-2; D might be TRBD1 (6 bases). Trimming stripped 4 bases from V and 5 bases from J, with 18 bases between. The CDR3 is 15 amino acids. The V gene's germline CDR1 is SGHNT and CDR2 YYREEE (reference sequence). For the CDR3, the DNA is TGTGCCAGCAGCCCACAGGGAGGTAGTGGTTATGGCTACACCTTC. Translating it yields CASSPQGGSGYGYTF. Full variable domain (missing parts from reference TRBV5-4 and TRBJ1-2): ETGVTQSPTHLIKTRGQQVTLRCSSQSGHNTVSWYQQALGQGPQFIFQYYREEENGRGNFPPRFSGLQFPNYSSELNVNALELDDSALYLCASSPQGGSGYGYTFGSGTRLTVV.

The V and J genes are TRBV15 and TRBJ2-5, with a tentative D call TRBD1 (6 bases). This CDR3 spans 15 amino acids. Trimming stripped 4 bases from V and 1 base from J, with 13 bases between. Germline CDR1 is LNHNV and CDR2 is YYDKDF (reference sequence). The CDR3 coding sequence is TGTGCCACCAGCACCGCCCAGGGGATCCAAGAGACCCAGTACTTC. Translation: CATSTAQGIQETQYF. Full variable domain (rest looked up from reference TRBV15 and TRBJ2-5): DAMVIQNPRYQVTQFGKPVTLSCSQTLNHNVMYWYQQKSSQAPKLLFHYYDKDFNNEADTPDNFQSRRPNTSFCFLDIRSPGLGDTAMYLCATSTAQGIQETQYFGPGTRLLVL.

The rearrangement joins TRBV20-1 to TRBJ2-7; TRBD2 agrees at 8 bases. This CDR3 contains 13 residues. V was pared by 4 bases and J by 4 bases, with 6 bases of the junction left unmatched. Per the germline V gene, CDR1 is DFQATT and CDR2 is SNEGSKA (reference sequence). The CDR3 DNA follows: TGCAGTGCTAACACGGGAGGGCGGTACGAGCAGTACTTC. Encoded protein: CSANTGGRYEQYF.

The chain has TRBV10-3 and TRBJ2-7, with D possibly being TRBD1 or TRBD2 (5 bases each). Looked up from germline, CDR1 is ENHRY and CDR2 is SYGVKD. Trimming removed 10 bases from V and 4 bases from J, with 20 bases in between. There are 14 residues in the CDR3. In nucleotides, the CDR3 is TGTGCCAGCAGACGGGACGGCGTGACGTACGAGCAGTACTTC. It codes for CASRRDGVTYEQYF.

This chain uses TRBV5-8 with TRBJ1-2, with 8 bases lining up with TRBD1. The germline CDR1 and CDR2 sequences are SGHTS and YDEGEE. The CDR3 runs 18 residues. Trimming took 3 bases from V and 3 from J; bases not matched to a gene: 16. CDR3 sequence (DNA): TGTGCCAGCAGCTCCTTGGACAGGGCGGCCTACAATGACTATGGCTACACCTTC. Its protein product is CASSSLDRAAYNDYGYTF.

This sequence joins TRBV15 and TRBJ1-3; TRBD1 matches at 10 bases. The CDR3 has 15 amino acids. The germline V gene has CDR1 LNHNV and CDR2 YYDKDF (reference sequence). V lost 1 base, J lost 3 bases, and 0 bases stayed unmatched. The CDR3 nucleotides are TGTGCCACCAGCAGAGGGACAGGGGGTGGAAACACCATATATTTT. This codes for CATSRGTGGGNTIYF.

This clonotype was seen many times. The chain couples TRBV7-2 to TRBJ2-3, with D unclear. V was trimmed by 5 bases and J by 2 bases, leaving 5 bases between them. Germline CDR1 SGHTA, CDR2 FQGNSA. CDR3 length: 12 amino acids. CDR3 in DNA: TGTGCCAGCAGCATAAACACAGATACGCAGTATTTT. Translated, it gives CASSINTDTQYF.

This clonotype was seen ten or more times. This chain's CDR3 is CSAGGLAGTYNEQFF. The CDR3 nucleotides are TGCAGTGCTGGGGGACTAGCGGGGACCTACAATGAGCAGTTCTTC. The gene calls are TRBV20-1 and TRBJ2-1, with 13 bases matching TRBD2. CDR3 length: 15 amino acids. Germline CDR1 and CDR2: DFQATT and SNEGSKA (reference sequence). Trimming took 5 bases from V and 2 from J; bases not matched to a gene: 3.